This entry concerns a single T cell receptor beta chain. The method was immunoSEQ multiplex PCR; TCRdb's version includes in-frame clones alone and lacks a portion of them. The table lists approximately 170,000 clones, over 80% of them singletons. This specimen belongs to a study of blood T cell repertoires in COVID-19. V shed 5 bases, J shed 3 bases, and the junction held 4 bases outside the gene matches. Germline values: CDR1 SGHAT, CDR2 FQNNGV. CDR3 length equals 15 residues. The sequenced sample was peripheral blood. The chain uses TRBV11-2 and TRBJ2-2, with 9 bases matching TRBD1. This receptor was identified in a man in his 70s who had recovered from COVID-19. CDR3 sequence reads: CASSGTGIDTGELFF. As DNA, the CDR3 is TGTGCCAGCAGCGGGACAGGGATCGACACCGGGGAGCTGTTTTTT.